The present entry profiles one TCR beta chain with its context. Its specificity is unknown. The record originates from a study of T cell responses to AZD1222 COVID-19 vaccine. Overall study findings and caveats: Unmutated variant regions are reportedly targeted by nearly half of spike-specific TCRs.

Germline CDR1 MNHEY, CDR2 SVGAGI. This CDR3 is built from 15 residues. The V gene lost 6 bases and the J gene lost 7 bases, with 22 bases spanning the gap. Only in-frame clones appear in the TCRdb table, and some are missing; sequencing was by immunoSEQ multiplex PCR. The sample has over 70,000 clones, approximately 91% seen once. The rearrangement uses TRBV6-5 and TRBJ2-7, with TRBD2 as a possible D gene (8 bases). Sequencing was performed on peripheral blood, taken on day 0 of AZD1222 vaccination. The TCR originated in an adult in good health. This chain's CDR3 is CASSPVVGGGGEQYF. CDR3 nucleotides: TGTGCCAGCAGCCCCGTGGTAGGGGGCGGGGGGGAGCAGTACTTC.